The 10 T cell receptor beta chains in this list originate from one sample, sequenced in a study of CD8+ T cells in alopecia areata (dated by TCRdb to between 2017 and 2018). Lesional scalp punch biopsies and peripheral blood were obtained from alopecia areata patients. The library was obtained by the immunoSEQ multiplex PCR assay. To provide template for TCR sequencing, every sample had RNA extracted and reverse transcribed into cDNA. The table comes from immuneACCESS by way of TCRdb, which keeps in-frame sequences with V and J called. Part of the clones is missing from these tables; in studies checked, under half for an unresolved V gene and the rest for unknown reasons. This sample has about 12,000 clones in its table, and approximately 65% of those were observed once. Around a fifth of the sample is held by the ten biggest clonotypes. The sequencing sample was made of skin. The receptor source for this set is a human donor with alopecia areata.

This clone was seen a single time. The CDR3 nucleotides are TGTGCCAGCAGCTTAGAAAAGAGATTTAGCGCATCCTACAATGAGCAGTTCTTC. Amino acid sequence: CASSLEKRFSASYNEQFF. This chain connects TRBV7-6 to TRBJ2-1; perhaps TRBD2 as D (5 bases). Trimming stripped 1 base from V and 1 base from J, with 17 bases between. The CDR3 contains 18 residues. Germline V CDR1 and CDR2: SGHVS, FNYEAQ.

This clone was counted once. This chain joins TRBV7-9 and TRBJ2-7, with D uncertain. Germline values: CDR1 SEHNR, CDR2 FQNEAQ (reference sequence). Trimming removed 3 bases at V and 5 bases at J, with 8 bases between. The length of the CDR3 is 12 residues. CDR3 DNA sequence: TGTGCCAGCAGCTTGAGCAGACACGAGCAGTACTTC. Protein sequence: CASSLSRHEQYF.

The chain recombines TRBV7-8 with TRBJ2-7; 10 bases line up with TRBD2. The CDR3 is 15 residues long. V was clipped by 0 bases and J by 4 bases; unmatched bases: 3. Germline lookup yields CDR1 SGHVS and CDR2 FQNEAQ. CDR3 loop: CASSLAVTSGYEQYF. CDR3 nucleotides: TGTGCCAGCAGCTTAGCGGTGACTAGCGGGTACGAGCAGTACTTC.

The V call is TRBV7-9, the J call TRBJ2-1; 14 nucleotides line up with TRBD2. Germline assignment: CDR1 SEHNR and CDR2 FQNEAQ (reference sequence). The CDR3 extends over 16 amino acids. The V gene end was trimmed by 8 bases and the J gene end by 7 bases; junction bases not matched to a gene: 10. In DNA form, the CDR3 reads TGTGCCAGCTTCGATCTGACTAGCGGGAGGGTTAATGAGCAGTTCTTC. This gives the protein CASFDLTSGRVNEQFF.

This clone has just one count. The rearrangement joins TRBV4-3 to TRBJ2-5, with 7 bases identical to TRBD2. V shed 1 base and J 4 bases; nucleotides not matched to a gene: 12. The CDR3 sequence is 17 residues long. Germline V gene lookup returns CDR1 LGHNA and CDR2 YSLEER. CDR3 bases: TGCGCCAGCAGCCAAGGAAGTGCCCGTGGGGAGGGAGAGACCCAGTACTTC. It codes for CASSQGSARGEGETQYF.

This clone is a singleton in its sample. The J gene is TRBJ2-7, the V gene TRBV15, with D maybe TRBD2 (5 bases). The germline V gene encodes CDR1 LNHNV and CDR2 YYDKDF (reference sequence). This CDR3 has 15 amino acids. V shed 2 bases and J shed 6 bases, with 17 bases lying between them. CDR3 region: CATSRNLGYGVEQYF. DNA of the CDR3: TGTGCCACCAGCAGAAACCTAGGGTACGGGGTCGAGCAGTACTTC. The full variable domain, in which reference TRBV15 and TRBJ2-7 provide the parts outside the CDR3, is DAMVIQNPRYQVTQFGKPVTLSCSQTLNHNVMYWYQQKSSQAPKLLFHYYDKDFNNEADTPDNFQSRRPNTSFCFLDIRSPGLGDTAMYLCATSRNLGYGVEQYFGPGTRLTVT.

This clone has more than one count but fewer than ten. The chain is built from TRBV5-1 and TRBJ2-5, with D unclear. This CDR3 is 11 amino acids long. CDR1 is SGHRS, CDR2 YFSETQ, per germline. The V end lost 4 bases, the J end lost 5 bases, and 6 bases lay between the germline ends. CDR3 region: CASSVRETQYF. The CDR3 region has the DNA TGCGCCAGCAGCGTGCGGGAGACCCAGTACTTC.

The chain links TRBV6-1 to TRBJ2-1; no definite D call. V shed 5 bases and J shed 3 bases, with 11 bases lying between them. This CDR3 has 14 amino acids. The germline V gene encodes CDR1 MNHNS and CDR2 SASEGT. CDR3 nucleotides: TGTGCCAGCAGTCCGAAAGTCGGCTACAATGAGCAGTTCTTC. It is translated as CASSPKVGYNEQFF.

The chain recombines TRBV20-1 with TRBJ1-1; D gene unclear. The CDR3 sequence is 11 residues long. The germline V gene encodes CDR1 DFQATT and CDR2 SNEGSKA (reference sequence). V dropped 3 bases and J dropped 3 bases, with 5 bases sitting between them. The CDR3 here is CSASADTEAFF. CDR3 DNA: TGCAGTGCTAGTGCGGACACTGAAGCTTTCTTT.

Regarding this clone: Relative to the germline gene, one junction end is altered; a read error may explain this. This sequence joins TRBV6-5 and TRBJ1-2; maybe TRBD1 (6 bases). This CDR3 has 15 amino acids. Per the germline V gene, CDR1 is MNHEY and CDR2 is SVGAGI. DNA of the CDR3: TGTGCCAGCAGTTACCTCAGACAGGCTAACTATGGCTACGCCTTC. This codes for CASSYLRQANYGYAF.